The rows below give T cell receptor beta chains drawn from one sample of a study of beta chain features in type 1 diabetes. Sequencing was performed with immunoSEQ multiplex PCR; in TCRdb, only in-frame clones are kept and a portion is missing. The sample consists of 41,000 or so clones, approximately 61% of them appearing once. The material sequenced was Tregs from blood. The receptors derive from a man under 40 with type 1 diabetes. Some clones in this sample may be carry-over from other donors' samples. CDR3s include the opening cysteine and the closing phenylalanine or tryptophan. Some rows have no size entry. The others give once, few or many, or a class for an expanded clone.

TRBV4-1	TRBJ1-5	-	CASSRIVGPSNQPQHF
TRBV18	TRBJ1-2	-	CASSPPATAGYTF
TRBV4-1	TRBJ2-7	-	CASSLRTGTNYEQYF
TRBV11-1	TRBJ2-7	-	CASSADRGDNEQYF
TRBV7-2	TRBJ2-1	-	CASSFPGSVEQFF
TRBV9	TRBJ2-7	-	CASSPPGQGWGYEQYF
TRBV6-6	TRBJ2-7	few	CASSYSSVPEQYF
TRBV5-1	TRBJ2-3	few	CASSQLASGGQITQYF
TRBV4-2	TRBJ2-1	-	CASSQEGRGDYNEQFF
TRBV5-1	TRBJ1-1	-	CASSLERTGELAFF
TRBV7-8	TRBJ2-5	-	CASSSRLAGGQETQYF
TRBV7-9	TRBJ1-6	-	CASSLGPLGGGNSPLHF